Listed here are 6 T cell receptor beta chains from one sample, sequenced in a study of blood T cell repertoires in COVID-19. Data came from immunoSEQ multiplex PCR; TCRdb stores just in-frame clones and leaves some out. This table holds about 72,000 clones, approximately 87% found once. The sequenced sample was peripheral blood. The receptors shown here come from a woman of 80 years or more with acute or convalescent COVID-19.

For the CDR3, the DNA is TGTGCCAGCGGGCTAGCGGGAGAGGTGGCAGATACGCAGTATTTT. It specifies CASGLAGEVADTQYF. V is TRBV7-8 and J is TRBJ2-3; 10 bases line up with TRBD2. Germline CDR1 SGHVS, CDR2 FQNEAQ. J lost 4 bases, V lost 8 bases, and 9 bases had no gene match. The CDR3 is 15 residues long.

The rearrangement uses TRBV5-1 and TRBJ2-3; D remains unclear. The germline V gene encodes CDR1 SGHRS and CDR2 YFSETQ. The CDR3 is 15 amino acids. Trimming shortened V by 4 bases and J by 0 bases, and 12 bases separated the two germline ends. CDR3 in DNA: TGCGCCAGCAGCCCAACTTTTACTAGCACAGATACGCAGTATTTT. This sequence encodes CASSPTFTSTDTQYF.

V gene TRBV18 combines with J gene TRBJ1-2; possible D gene TRBD1, 5 bases. V lost 0 bases and J 5 bases, leaving 16 bases between the germline ends. The V gene's germline CDR1 is KGHSH and CDR2 LQKENI. This CDR3 contains 16 residues. CDR3 coding DNA: TGTGCCAGCTCACCACCGGGTCAGGGTTCCTTGTATGGCTACACCTTC. It encodes CASSPPGQGSLYGYTF.

J is TRBJ2-1 and V is TRBV11-2; D may be TRBD1 (5 bases). V was shortened by 0 bases and J by 8 bases, with 8 bases between the two germline ends. Germline lookup yields CDR1 SGHAT and CDR2 FQNNGV. The CDR3 has 13 amino acids. The CDR3 loop reads CASSLEAGHEQFF. The DNA of the CDR3 is TGTGCCAGCAGCTTAGAGGCAGGGCATGAGCAGTTCTTC.

The V call is TRBV23-1, the J call TRBJ2-7; 7 nucleotides align to TRBD1. TRBV23-1 is labeled an ORF, and its function is uncertain. V gave up 3 bases and J gave up 10 bases; unmatched junction bases: 9. The CDR3 spans 13 residues. The CDR3 nucleotides are TGCGCCAGCAGTCAGGGCCCGGGACAGCCTCAGTACTTC. Translation: CASSQGPGQPQYF.

The V call is TRBV27, the J call TRBJ2-5; maybe TRBD2 (5 bases). This CDR3 contains 15 residues. V was pared by 8 bases and J by 2 bases, with 18 bases between. Germline V gene lookup returns CDR1 MNHEY and CDR2 SMNVEV (reference sequence). CDR3 sequence reads: CASAYSRGKQETQYF. CDR3 DNA sequence: TGTGCCAGCGCATACAGCCGGGGAAAACAAGAGACCCAGTACTTC.